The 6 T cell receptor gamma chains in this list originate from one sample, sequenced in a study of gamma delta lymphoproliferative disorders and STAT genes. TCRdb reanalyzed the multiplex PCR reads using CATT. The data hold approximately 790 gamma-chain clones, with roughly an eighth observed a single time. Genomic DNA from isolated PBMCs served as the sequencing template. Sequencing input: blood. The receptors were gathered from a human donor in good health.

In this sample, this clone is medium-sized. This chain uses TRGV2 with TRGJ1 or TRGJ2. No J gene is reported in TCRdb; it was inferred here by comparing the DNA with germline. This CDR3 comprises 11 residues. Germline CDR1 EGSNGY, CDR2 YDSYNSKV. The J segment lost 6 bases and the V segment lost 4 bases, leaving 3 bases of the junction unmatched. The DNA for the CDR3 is TGTGCCACCTGGGAGACTTATAAGAAACTCTTT. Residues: CATWETYKKLF.

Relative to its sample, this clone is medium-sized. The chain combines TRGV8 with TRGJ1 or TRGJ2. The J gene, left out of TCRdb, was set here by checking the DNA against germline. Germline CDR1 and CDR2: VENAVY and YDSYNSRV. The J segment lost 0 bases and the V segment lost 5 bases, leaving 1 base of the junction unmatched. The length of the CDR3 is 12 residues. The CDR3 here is CATWGNYYKKLF. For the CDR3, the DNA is TGTGCCACCTGGGGGAATTATTATAAGAAACTCTTT.

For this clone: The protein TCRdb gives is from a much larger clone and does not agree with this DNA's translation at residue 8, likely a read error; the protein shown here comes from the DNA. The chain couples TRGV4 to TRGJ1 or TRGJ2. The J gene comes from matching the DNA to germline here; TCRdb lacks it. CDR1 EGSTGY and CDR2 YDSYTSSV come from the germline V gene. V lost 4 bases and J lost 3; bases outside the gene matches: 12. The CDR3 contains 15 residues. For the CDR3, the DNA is TGTGCCACCTGGGAGCCCCTCTCCCTTTATTATAAGAAACTCTTT. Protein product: CATWEPLSLYYKKLF.

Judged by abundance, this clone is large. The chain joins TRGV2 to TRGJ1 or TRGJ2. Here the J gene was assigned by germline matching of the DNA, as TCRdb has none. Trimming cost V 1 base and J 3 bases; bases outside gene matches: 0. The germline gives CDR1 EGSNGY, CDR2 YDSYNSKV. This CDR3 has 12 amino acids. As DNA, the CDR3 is TGTGCCACCTGGGACGGTTATTATAAGAAACTCTTT. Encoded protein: CATWDGYYKKLF.

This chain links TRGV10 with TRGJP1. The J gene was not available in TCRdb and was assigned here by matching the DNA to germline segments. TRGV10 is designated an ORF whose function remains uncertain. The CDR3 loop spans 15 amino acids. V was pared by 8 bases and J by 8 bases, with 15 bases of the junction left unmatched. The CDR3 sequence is CAAWERGNWGWFKIF. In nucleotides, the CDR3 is TGTGCTGCGTGGGAGAGAGGAAATTGGGGTTGGTTCAAGATATTT.

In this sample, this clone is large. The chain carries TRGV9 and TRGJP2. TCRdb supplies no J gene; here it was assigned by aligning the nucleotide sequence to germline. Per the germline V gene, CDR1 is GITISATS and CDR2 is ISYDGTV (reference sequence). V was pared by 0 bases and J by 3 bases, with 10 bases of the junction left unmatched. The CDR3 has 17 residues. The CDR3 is CALWEVSTRRSDWIKTF. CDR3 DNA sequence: TGTGCCTTGTGGGAGGTGTCCACCCGACGTAGTGATTGGATCAAGACGTTT.